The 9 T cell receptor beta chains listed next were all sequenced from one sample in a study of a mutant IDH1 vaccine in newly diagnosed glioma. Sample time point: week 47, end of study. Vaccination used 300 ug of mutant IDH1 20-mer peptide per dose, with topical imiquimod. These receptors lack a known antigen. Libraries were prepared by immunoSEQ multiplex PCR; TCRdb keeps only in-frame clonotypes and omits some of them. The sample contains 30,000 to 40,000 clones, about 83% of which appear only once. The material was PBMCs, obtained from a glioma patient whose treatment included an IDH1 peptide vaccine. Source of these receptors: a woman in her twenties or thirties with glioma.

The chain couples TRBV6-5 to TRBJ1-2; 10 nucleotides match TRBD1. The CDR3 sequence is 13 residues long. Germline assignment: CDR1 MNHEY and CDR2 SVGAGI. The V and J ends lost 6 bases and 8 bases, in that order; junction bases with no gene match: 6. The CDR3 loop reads CASRTGGAGGYTF. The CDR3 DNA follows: TGTGCCAGCAGGACAGGGGGCGCGGGGGGCTACACCTTC.

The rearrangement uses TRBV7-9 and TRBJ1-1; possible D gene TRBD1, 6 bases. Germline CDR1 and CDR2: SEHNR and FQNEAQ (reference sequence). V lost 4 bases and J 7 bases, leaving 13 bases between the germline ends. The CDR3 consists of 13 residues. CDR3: CASSSGGGREAFF. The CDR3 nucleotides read TGTGCCAGCAGCTCCGGAGGGGGGCGTGAAGCTTTCTTT. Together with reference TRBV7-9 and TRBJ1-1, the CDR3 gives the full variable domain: DTGVSQNPRHKITKRGQNVTFRCDPISEHNRLYWYRQTLGQGPEFLTYFQNEAQLEKSRLLSDRFSAERPKGSFSTLEIQRTEQGDSAMYLCASSSGGGREAFFGQGTRLTVV.

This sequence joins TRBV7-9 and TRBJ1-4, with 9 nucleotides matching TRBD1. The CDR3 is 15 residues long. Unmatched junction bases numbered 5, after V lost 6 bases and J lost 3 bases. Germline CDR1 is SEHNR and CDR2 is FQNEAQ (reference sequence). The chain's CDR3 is CASSYWTGANEKLFF. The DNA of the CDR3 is TGTGCCAGCAGTTACTGGACAGGGGCTAATGAAAAACTGTTTTTT. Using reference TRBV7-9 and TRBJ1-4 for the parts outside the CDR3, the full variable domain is DTGVSQNPRHKITKRGQNVTFRCDPISEHNRLYWYRQTLGQGPEFLTYFQNEAQLEKSRLLSDRFSAERPKGSFSTLEIQRTEQGDSAMYLCASSYWTGANEKLFFGSGTQLSVL.

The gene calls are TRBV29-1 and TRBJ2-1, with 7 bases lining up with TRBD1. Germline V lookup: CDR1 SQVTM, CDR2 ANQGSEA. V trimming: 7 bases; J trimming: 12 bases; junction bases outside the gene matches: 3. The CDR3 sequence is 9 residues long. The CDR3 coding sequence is TGCAGCGACGGGACAGCGCAGTTCTTC. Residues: CSDGTAQFF.

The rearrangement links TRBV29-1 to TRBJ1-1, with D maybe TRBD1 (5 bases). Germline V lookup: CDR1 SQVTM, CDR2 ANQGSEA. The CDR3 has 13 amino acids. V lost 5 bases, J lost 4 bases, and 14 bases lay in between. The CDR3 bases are TGCAGCGTTATAAGGGGTTCGAGCACTGAAGCTTTCTTT. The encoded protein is CSVIRGSSTEAFF.

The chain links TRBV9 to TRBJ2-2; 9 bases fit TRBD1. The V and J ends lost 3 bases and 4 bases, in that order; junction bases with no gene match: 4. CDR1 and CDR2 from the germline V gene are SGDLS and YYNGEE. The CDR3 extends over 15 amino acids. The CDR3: CASSEGTGFTGELFF. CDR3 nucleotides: TGTGCCAGCAGCGAAGGGACAGGGTTCACCGGGGAGCTGTTTTTT. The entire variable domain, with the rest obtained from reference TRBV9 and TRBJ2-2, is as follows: DSGVTQTPKHLITATGQRVTLRCSPRSGDLSVYWYQQSLDQGLQFLIQYYNGEERAKGNILERFSAQQFPDLHSELNLSSLELGDSALYFCASSEGTGFTGELFFGEGSRLTVL.

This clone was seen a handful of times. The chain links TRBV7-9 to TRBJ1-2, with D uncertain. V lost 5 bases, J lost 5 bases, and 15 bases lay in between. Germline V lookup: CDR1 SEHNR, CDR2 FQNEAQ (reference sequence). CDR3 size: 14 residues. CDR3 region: CASSPTTDIYGYTF. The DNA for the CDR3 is TGTGCCAGCAGCCCAACAACGGATATTTATGGCTACACCTTC.

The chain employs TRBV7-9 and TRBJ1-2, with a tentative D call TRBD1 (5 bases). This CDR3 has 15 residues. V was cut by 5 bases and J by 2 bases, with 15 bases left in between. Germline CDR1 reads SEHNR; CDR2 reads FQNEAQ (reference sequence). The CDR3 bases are TGTGCCAGCAGCCGCCCCGGGACGGTCAACTATGGCTACACCTTC. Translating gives CASSRPGTVNYGYTF.

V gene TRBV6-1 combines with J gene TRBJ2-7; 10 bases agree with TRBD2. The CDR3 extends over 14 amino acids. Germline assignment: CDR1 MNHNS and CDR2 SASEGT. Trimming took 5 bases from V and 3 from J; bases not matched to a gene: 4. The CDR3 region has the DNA TGTGCCAGCAGTAGGACTAGCGGAAACTACGAGCAGTACTTC. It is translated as CASSRTSGNYEQYF.